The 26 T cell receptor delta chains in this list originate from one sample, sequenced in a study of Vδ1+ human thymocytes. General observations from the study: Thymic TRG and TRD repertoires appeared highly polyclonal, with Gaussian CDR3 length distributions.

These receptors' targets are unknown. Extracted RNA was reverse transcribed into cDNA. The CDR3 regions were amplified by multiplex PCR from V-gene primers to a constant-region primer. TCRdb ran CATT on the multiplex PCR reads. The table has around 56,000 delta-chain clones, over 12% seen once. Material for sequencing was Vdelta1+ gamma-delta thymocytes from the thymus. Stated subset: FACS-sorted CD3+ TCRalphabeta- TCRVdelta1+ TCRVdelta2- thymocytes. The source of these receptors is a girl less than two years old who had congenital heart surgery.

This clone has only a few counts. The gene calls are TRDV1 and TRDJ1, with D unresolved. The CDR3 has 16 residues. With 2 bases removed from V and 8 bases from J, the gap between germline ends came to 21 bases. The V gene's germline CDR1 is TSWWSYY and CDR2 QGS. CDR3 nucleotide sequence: TGTGCTCTTGGGGAAGGGCCCCTAGGACCGCTGTACAAACTCATCTTT. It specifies CALGEGPLGPLYKLIF.

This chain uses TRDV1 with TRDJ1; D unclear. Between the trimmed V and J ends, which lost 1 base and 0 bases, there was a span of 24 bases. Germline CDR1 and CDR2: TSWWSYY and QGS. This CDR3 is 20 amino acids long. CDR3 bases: TGTGCTCTTGGGGAACCGAGGTTGTCCGCCCCCAATCTCTACACCGATAAACTCATCTTT. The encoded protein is CALGEPRLSAPNLYTDKLIF.

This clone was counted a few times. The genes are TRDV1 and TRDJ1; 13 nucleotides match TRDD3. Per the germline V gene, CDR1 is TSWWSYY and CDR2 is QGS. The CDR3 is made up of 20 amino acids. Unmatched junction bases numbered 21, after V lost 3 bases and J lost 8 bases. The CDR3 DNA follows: TGTGCTCTTGGGGAGACCCACCAGGGGCAGTACTGGGGGATACGACACAAACTCATCTTT. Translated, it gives CALGETHQGQYWGIRHKLIF.

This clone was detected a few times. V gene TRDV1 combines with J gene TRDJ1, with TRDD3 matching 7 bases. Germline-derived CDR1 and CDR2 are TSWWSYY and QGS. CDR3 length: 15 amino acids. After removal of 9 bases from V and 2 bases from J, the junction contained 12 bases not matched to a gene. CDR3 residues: CALVLGWGPTDKLIF. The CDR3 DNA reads TGTGCTCTAGTACTAGGCTGGGGGCCGACCGATAAACTCATCTTT.

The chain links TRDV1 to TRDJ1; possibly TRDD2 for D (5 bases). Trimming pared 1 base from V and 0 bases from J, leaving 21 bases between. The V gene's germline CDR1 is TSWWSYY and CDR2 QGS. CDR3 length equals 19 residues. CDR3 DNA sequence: TGTGCTCTTGGGGAACCCTCTTCCAATCCTAAACATTACACCGATAAACTCATCTTT. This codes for CALGEPSSNPKHYTDKLIF.

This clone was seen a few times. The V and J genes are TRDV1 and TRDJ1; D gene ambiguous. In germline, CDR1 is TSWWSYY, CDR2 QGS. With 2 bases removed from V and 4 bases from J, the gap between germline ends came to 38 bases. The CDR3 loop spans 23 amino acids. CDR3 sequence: CALGEAPTPGRSTRPGWNDKLIF. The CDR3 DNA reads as TGTGCTCTTGGGGAAGCCCCCACCCCGGGGCGGTCCACTCGACCCGGATGGAACGATAAACTCATCTTT.

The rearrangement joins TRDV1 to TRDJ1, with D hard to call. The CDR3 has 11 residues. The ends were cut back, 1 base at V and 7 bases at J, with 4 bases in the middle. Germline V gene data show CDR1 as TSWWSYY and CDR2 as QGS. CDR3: CALGERGKLIF. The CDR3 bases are TGTGCTCTTGGGGAACGAGGTAAACTCATCTTT.

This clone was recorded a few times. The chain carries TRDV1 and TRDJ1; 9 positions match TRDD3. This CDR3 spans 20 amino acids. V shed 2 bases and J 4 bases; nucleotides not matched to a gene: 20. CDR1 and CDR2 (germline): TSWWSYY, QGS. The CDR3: CALGERRTARAWGIGDKLIF. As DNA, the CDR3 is TGTGCTCTTGGGGAAAGAAGAACCGCCCGCGCCTGGGGGATCGGCGATAAACTCATCTTT.

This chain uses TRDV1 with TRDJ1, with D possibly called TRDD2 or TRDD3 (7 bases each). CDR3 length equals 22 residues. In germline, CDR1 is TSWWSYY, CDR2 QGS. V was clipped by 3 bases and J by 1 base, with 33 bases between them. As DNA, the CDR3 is TGTGCTCTTGGGGACGCATTCCTACTCCGGATGAGTACTGGGGACCTCACCGATAAACTCATCTTT. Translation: CALGDAFLLRMSTGDLTDKLIF.

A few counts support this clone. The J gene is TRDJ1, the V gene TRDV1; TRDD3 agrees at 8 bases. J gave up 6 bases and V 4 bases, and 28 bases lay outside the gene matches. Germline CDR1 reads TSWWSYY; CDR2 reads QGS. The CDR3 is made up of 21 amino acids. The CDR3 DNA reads TGTGCTCTTGGGGCCTGGCCTTCCCGATATGACCTGGGGGACTGGCCCCATAAACTCATCTTT. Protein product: CALGAWPSRYDLGDWPHKLIF.

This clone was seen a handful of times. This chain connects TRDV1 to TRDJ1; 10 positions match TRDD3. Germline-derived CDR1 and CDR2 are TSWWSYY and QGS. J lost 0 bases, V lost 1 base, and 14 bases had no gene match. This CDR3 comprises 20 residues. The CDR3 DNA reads TGTGCTCTTGGGGAACCCACGCCGTGGGGGATACTTAGGTACACCGATAAACTCATCTTT. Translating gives CALGEPTPWGILRYTDKLIF.

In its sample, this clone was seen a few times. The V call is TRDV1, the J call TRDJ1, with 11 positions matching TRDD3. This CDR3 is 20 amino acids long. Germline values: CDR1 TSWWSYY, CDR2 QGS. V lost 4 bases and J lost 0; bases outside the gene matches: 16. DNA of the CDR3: TGTGCTCTTGGGGGAGGTTCTGGCGTGGGGGATACGCCGTACACCGATAAACTCATCTTT. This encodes CALGGGSGVGDTPYTDKLIF.

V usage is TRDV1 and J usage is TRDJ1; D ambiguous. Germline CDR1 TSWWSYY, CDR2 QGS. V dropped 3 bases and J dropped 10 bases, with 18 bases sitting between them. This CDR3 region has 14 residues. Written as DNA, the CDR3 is TGTGCTCTTGGGGACGCGATTCCCGTGATAGGACTCATCTTT. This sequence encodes CALGDAIPVIGLIF.

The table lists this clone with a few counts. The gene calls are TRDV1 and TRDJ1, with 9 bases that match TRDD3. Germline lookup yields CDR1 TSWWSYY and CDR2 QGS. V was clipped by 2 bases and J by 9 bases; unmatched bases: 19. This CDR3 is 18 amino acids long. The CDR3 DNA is TGTGCTCTTGGGGAATCAGCGGGGATACGATGGATCTTGGGGGAACTCATCTTT. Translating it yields CALGESAGIRWILGELIF.

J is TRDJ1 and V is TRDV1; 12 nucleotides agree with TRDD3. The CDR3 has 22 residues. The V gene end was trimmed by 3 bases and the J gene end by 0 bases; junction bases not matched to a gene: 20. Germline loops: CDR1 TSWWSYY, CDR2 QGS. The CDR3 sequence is CALGERRASGGYGYGYTDKLIF. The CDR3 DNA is TGTGCTCTTGGGGAGAGAAGAGCTTCTGGGGGATACGGATATGGGTACACCGATAAACTCATCTTT.

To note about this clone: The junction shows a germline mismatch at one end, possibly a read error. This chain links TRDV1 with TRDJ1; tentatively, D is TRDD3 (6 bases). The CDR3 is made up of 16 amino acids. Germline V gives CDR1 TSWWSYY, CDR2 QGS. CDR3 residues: CARGERGTHYTDKLIF. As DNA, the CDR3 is TGTGCTCGTGGGGAACGGGGGACCCATTACACCGATAAACTCATCTTT.

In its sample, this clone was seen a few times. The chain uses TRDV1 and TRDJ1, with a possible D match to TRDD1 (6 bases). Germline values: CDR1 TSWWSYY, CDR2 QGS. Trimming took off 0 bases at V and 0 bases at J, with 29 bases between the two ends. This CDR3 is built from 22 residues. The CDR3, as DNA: TGTGCTCTTGGGGAACTGAAAAATAGAGCTCGGTCTCTGGGAGGGTACACCGATAAACTCATCTTT. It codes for CALGELKNRARSLGGYTDKLIF.

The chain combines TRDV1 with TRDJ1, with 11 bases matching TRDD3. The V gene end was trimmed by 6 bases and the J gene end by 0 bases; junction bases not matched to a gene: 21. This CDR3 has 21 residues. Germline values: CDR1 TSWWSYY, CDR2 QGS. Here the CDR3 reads CALGPIEVLWGIPFYTDKLIF. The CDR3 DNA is TGTGCTCTTGGACCAATAGAGGTACTCTGGGGGATACCATTCTACACCGATAAACTCATCTTT.

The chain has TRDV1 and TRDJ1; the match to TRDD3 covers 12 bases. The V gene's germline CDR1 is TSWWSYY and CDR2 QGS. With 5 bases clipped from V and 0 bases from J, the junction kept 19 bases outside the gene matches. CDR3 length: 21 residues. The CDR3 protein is CALGPPNFLHWGIPNTDKLIF. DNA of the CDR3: TGTGCTCTTGGGCCACCCAACTTCCTACACTGGGGGATACCTAACACCGATAAACTCATCTTT.

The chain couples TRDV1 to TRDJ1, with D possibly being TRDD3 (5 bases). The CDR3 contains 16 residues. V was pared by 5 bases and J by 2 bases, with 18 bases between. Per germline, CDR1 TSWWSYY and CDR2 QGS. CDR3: CALGNQLGGSTDKLIF. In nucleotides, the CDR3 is TGTGCTCTTGGGAACCAGCTAGGGGGTTCTACCGATAAACTCATCTTT.

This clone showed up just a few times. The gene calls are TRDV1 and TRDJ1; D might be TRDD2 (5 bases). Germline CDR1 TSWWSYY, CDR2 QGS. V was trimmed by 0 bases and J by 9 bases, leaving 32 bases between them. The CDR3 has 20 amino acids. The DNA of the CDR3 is TGTGCTCTTGGGGAACTCCCTTACTTCCCTACTACTTTTACCGGGTGGGAACTCATCTTT. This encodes CALGELPYFPTTFTGWELIF.

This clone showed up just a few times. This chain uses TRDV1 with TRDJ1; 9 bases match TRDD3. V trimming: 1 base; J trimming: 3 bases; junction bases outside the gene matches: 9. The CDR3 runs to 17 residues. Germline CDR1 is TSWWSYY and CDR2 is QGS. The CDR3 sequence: CALGERPRWGISDKLIF. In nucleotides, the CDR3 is TGTGCTCTTGGGGAACGTCCGCGATGGGGGATATCCGATAAACTCATCTTT.

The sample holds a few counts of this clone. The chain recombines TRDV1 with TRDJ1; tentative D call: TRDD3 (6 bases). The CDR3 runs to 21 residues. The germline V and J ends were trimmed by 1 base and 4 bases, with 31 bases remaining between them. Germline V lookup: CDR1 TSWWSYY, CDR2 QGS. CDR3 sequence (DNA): TGTGCTCTTGGGGAACATGTCTTCCCAGGGTTTGGGGGCGCGGGGGGCGATAAACTCATCTTT. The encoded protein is CALGEHVFPGFGGAGGDKLIF.

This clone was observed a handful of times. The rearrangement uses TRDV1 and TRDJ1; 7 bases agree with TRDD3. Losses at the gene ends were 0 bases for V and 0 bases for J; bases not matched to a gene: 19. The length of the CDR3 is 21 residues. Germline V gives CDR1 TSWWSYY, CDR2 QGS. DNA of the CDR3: TGTGCTCTTGGGGAACTAGGCAAGTCAGGTGGGGGACAAAAGTACACCGATAAACTCATCTTT. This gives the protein CALGELGKSGGGQKYTDKLIF.

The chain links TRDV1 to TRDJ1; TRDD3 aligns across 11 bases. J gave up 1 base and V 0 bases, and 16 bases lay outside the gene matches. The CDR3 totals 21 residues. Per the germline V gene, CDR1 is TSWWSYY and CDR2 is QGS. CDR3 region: CALGELTPPQWGIRVTDKLIF. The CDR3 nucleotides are TGTGCTCTTGGGGAACTAACGCCCCCTCAATGGGGGATACGGGTCACCGATAAACTCATCTTT.

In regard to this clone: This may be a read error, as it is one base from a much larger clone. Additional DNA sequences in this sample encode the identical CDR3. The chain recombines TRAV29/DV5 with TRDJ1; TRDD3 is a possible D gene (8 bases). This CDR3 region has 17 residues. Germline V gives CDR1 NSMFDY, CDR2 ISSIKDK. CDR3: CAASPLPGGTHTDKLIF. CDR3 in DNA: TGTGCCGCAAGCCCCCTTCCTGGGGGAACTCACACCGATAAACTCATCTTT. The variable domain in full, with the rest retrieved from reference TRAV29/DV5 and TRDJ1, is DQQVKQNSPSLSVQEGRISILNCDYTNSMFDYFLWYKKYPAEGPTFLISISSIKDKNEDGRFTVFLNKSAKHLSLHIVPSQPGDSAVYFCAASPLPGGTHTDKLIFGKGTRVTVEP.